These T cell receptor beta chains were read from a single sample in a study of blood T cell repertoires in COVID-19. Produced via immunoSEQ multiplex PCR; TCRdb's table is partial and in-frame only. The sample lists around 100,000 clones, approximately 81% occurring once. Sequenced sample: peripheral blood. Receptors originate from a human donor in a cohort sampled during active COVID-19. CDR3s include the opening cysteine and the closing phenylalanine or tryptophan. D genes are given only for firm matches. A row's size may be missing; if present it is once, few, many or a size class.

TRBD1	TRBV9	-	TRBJ1-2	CASSGGQGAYGYTF	TGTGCCAGCAGCGGGGGACAGGGGGCATACGGCTACACCTTC
TRBD2	TRBV7-8	-	TRBJ2-1	CASSPRGGLAGTHNEQFF	TGTGCCAGCAGCCCCAGAGGGGGACTAGCGGGAACACACAATGAGCAGTTCTTC
TRBD1	TRBV10-3	-	TRBJ1-2	CAISPDRVGGYTF	TGTGCCATCAGCCCGGACAGGGTGGGCGGCTACACCTTC
TRBD2	TRBV6-5	-	TRBJ2-3	CASSRTSGGSQEYF	TGTGCCAGCAGTCGGACTAGCGGGGGGTCCCAGGAGTATTTT
-	TRBV7-7	-	TRBJ2-3	CASSQRGFTDTQYF	TGTGCTAGCAGCCAACGGGGTTTCACAGATACGCAGTATTTT
-	TRBV2	-	TRBJ1-6	CASSSSGVGSPLHF	TGTGCCAGCAGCAGTTCAGGGGTGGGTTCACCCCTCCACTTT
-	TRBV9	-	TRBJ1-6	CASSGGRGSADSPLHF	TGTGCCAGCAGCGGCGGGAGAGGCTCAGCGGATTCACCCCTCCACTTT
TRBD1	TRBV7-2	-	TRBJ2-7	CASSLQQGPYEQYF	TGTGCCAGCAGCCTCCAACAGGGGCCCTACGAGCAGTACTTC
TRBD1	TRBV10-3	-	TRBJ1-2	CAISSDRVYDYGYTF	TGTGCCATAAGCTCGGACAGGGTTTATGACTATGGCTACACCTTC
-	TRBV11-2	once	TRBJ1-2	CASSLDLGGIGGYTF	TGTGCCAGCAGCTTAGATTTGGGAGGGATTGGGGGCTACACCTTC
TRBD2	TRBV7-2	few	TRBJ2-5	CASSQTSGSGETQYF	TGTGCCAGCAGCCAGACTAGCGGGTCGGGGGAGACCCAGTACTTC
TRBD1	TRBV5-1	-	TRBJ2-7	CASSLSGQGSAEQYF	TGCGCCAGCAGCTTGTCCGGACAGGGATCCGCCGAGCAGTACTTC
TRBD1	TRBV7-9	-	TRBJ2-7	CASSPRSGQEVEQYF	TGTGCCAGCAGCCCCCGAAGCGGACAGGAGGTTGAGCAGTACTTC
-	TRBV29-1	-	TRBJ2-1	CSGLPGVYNEQFF	TGCAGCGGCCTCCCAGGGGTCTACAATGAGCAGTTCTTC
TRBD2	TRBV3-1/TRBV3-2	once	TRBJ2-6	CASSQFGGSSGANVLTF	TGTGCCAGCAGCCAATTTGGCGGGAGCTCTGGGGCCAACGTCCTGACTTTC
-	TRBV4-3	-	TRBJ2-2	CASSLEQGFGGELFF	TGCGCCAGCAGCCTCGAACAGGGTTTTGGTGGGGAGCTGTTTTTT
-	TRBV14	-	TRBJ2-5	CASSRRRGDQETQYF	TGTGCCAGCAGCCGTCGCCGCGGGGACCAAGAGACCCAGTACTTC
-	TRBV6-5	-	TRBJ2-1	CASRAWYNEQFF	TGTGCCAGCAGGGCTTGGTACAATGAGCAGTTCTTC
-	TRBV19	-	TRBJ1-1	CASSSSEARTEAFF	TGTGCCAGTAGTAGTTCAGAAGCTAGGACTGAAGCTTTCTTT
TRBD1	TRBV7-2	-	TRBJ1-5	CASSPGTVNQPQHF	TGTGCCAGCAGCCCTGGGACAGTCAATCAGCCCCAGCATTTT